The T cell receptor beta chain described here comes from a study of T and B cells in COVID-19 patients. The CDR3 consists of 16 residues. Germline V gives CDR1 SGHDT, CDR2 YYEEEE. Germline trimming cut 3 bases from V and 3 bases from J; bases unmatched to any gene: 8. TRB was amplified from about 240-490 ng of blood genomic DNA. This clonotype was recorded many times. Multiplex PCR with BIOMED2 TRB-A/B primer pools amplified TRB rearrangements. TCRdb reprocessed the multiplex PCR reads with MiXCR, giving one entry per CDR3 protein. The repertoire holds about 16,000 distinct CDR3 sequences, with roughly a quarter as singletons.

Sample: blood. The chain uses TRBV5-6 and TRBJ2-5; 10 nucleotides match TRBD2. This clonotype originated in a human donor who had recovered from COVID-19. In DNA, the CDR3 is TGTGCCAGCAGCTCAACCAACCTAGCGGGGGAAGAGACCCAGTACTTC. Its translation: CASSSTNLAGEETQYF.